A selection of T cell receptor beta chains follows, all from one sample in a study of cytomegalovirus exposure and HLA in healthy donors. Measured with immunoSEQ multiplex PCR; TCRdb has only the in-frame clones, and not every one. The repertoire holds roughly 130,000 clones, around 77% seen once, with about 1.8% in the top ten. The sequencing input was PBMCs. These TCRs come from a woman between 45 and 65 years old in good health and CMV-seronegative. Both conserved end residues are trimmed from each CDR3.

v_gene,j_gene,CDR3aa
TRBV6-5,TRBJ2-7,ASSTVTGSHYEQY
TRBV29-1,TRBJ1-1,SVVEGLITEAF
TRBV2,TRBJ2-5,ASSRGTGETQY
TRBV7-2,TRBJ2-1,ASSHRDFSYNEQF
TRBV10-3,TRBJ1-5,AISGTSGNQPQH
TRBV4-3,TRBJ2-1,ASSQEGTSGSHNEQF
TRBV5-4,TRBJ2-7,ASSLVQGSSYEQY
TRBV2,TRBJ1-1,ASTFPLGGGNGEAF
TRBV30,TRBJ2-5,ACRIHRGSLETQY
TRBV7-8,TRBJ2-1,ASSLASGLAENYNEQF
TRBV6-5,TRBJ1-5,ASSSAGTANQPQH
TRBV11-3,TRBJ2-5,ASSAPVGGVGVRETQY
TRBV5-3,TRBJ2-5,ARSLLLRTGEVETQY
TRBV9,TRBJ1-2,ASSVERQGLRYT
TRBV27,TRBJ1-1,ASSLSSGGEGGAF